This entry features one T cell receptor beta chain sequence. The source of the sample is a study of blood T cell repertoires in COVID-19. Sequencing used immunoSEQ multiplex PCR; TCRdb keeps in-frame clones, though not all of them. Of fewer than 300,000 clones in the sample, 70% to 90% were seen once. This CDR3 has 11 residues. Trimming removed 8 bases at V and 13 bases at J, with 12 bases between. The TCR was taken from a man between 45 and 60 years old with COVID-19, enrolled during active disease. Sequencing used peripheral blood. The rearrangement links TRBV12-3 or TRBV12-4 to TRBJ1-6; D perhaps matches TRBD1 (6 bases). The CDR3 spells CASGEGGPLHF. The CDR3, as DNA: TGTGCCAGCGGGGAGGGGGGTCCCCTCCACTTT.